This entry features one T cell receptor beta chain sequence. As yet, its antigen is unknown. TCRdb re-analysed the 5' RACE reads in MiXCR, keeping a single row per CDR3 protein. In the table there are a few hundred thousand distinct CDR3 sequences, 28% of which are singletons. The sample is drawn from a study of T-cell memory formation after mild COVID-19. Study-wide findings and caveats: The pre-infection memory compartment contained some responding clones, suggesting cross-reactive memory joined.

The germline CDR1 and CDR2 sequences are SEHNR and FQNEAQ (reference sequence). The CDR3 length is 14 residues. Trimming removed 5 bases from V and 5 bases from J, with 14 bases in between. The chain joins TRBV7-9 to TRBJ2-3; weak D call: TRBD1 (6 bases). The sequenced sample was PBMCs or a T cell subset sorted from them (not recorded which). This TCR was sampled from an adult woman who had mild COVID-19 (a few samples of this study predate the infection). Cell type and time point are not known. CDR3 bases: TGTGCCAGCAGCCCGACCAGGGGAGTAGATACGCAGTATTTT. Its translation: CASSPTRGVDTQYF.